The 27 T cell receptor beta chains below all came from one sample that was sequenced in a study of OX40 agonist ivuxolimab in advanced cancers. Sequenced by immunoSEQ multiplex PCR; TCRdb stores in-frame clones only, minus some. The table has under 65,000 clones, around 84% seen once. Here the sequenced sample was CD4+ or CD8+ T cells sorted from blood, taken in a trial of the OX40 agonist ivuxolimab. These receptors all stem from an adult with an advanced solid tumor such as melanoma, head and neck, liver or kidney cancer.

V usage is TRBV6-5 and J usage is TRBJ2-7; a possible D gene is TRBD1 (5 bases). The V end lost 8 bases, the J end lost 5 bases, and 13 bases lay between the germline ends. The V gene's germline CDR1 is MNHEY and CDR2 SVGAGI. This CDR3 comprises 12 residues. As DNA, the CDR3 is TGTGCCAGCTTGTCCAGGGTCCACGAGCAGTACTTC. Protein product: CASLSRVHEQYF.

The rearrangement uses TRBV7-3 and TRBJ2-7, with unresolved D. Trimming stripped 6 bases from V and 6 bases from J, with 21 bases between. In germline, CDR1 is SGHTA, CDR2 FQGTGA. The CDR3 length is 15 residues. CDR3 amino acids: CASSAKGAESIEQYF. The CDR3 DNA sequence: TGTGCCAGCAGTGCTAAAGGTGCGGAATCTATCGAGCAGTACTTC.

This chain joins TRBV27 and TRBJ1-2; 9 nucleotides line up with TRBD1. The J segment lost 2 bases and the V segment lost 4 bases, leaving 14 bases of the junction unmatched. Germline V gene lookup returns CDR1 MNHEY and CDR2 SMNVEV (reference sequence). The CDR3 runs 18 residues. The DNA of the CDR3 is TGTGCCAGCAGTTATTCGGGGACAGGGAGGGGTGTGAACTATGGCTACACCTTC. Its translation: CASSYSGTGRGVNYGYTF.

This clone was recorded only once. The chain has TRBV9 and TRBJ1-5; a possible D gene is TRBD1 (6 bases). The germline V gene has CDR1 SGDLS and CDR2 YYNGEE. This CDR3 contains 13 residues. The germline V and J ends were trimmed by 4 bases and 10 bases, with 15 bases remaining between them. The CDR3 DNA is TGTGCCAGCAGCCCAAGCACAGGGCGACCCCAGCATTTT. This encodes CASSPSTGRPQHF.

The rearrangement uses TRBV28 and TRBJ2-7, with 8 nucleotides matching TRBD2. CDR3 length: 14 residues. Germline-derived CDR1 and CDR2 are MDHEN and SYDVKM. V shed 2 bases, J shed 2 bases, and the junction held 2 bases outside the gene matches. CDR3 in amino acids: CASSLPGRAYEQYF. As DNA, the CDR3 is TGTGCCAGCAGTTTACCCGGGAGGGCCTACGAGCAGTACTTC.

The chain links TRBV7-2 to TRBJ2-5; D unresolved. The germline V gene has CDR1 SGHTA and CDR2 FQGNSA. V lost 2 bases and J 5 bases, leaving 12 bases between the germline ends. This CDR3 is built from 14 residues. CDR3 amino acids: CASSLIGGRETQYF. The DNA of the CDR3 is TGTGCCAGCAGCTTAATCGGTGGGCGGGAGACCCAGTACTTC.

This chain connects TRBV18 to TRBJ2-3, with 13 bases matching TRBD2. The length of the CDR3 is 16 residues. With 6 bases clipped from V and 2 bases from J, the junction kept 5 bases outside the gene matches. The germline gives CDR1 KGHSH, CDR2 LQKENI. The DNA of the CDR3 is TGTGCCAGCTCCCAGGGACTAGCGGGGTTCACAGATACGCAGTATTTT. Translating it yields CASSQGLAGFTDTQYF.

V and J are TRBV7-9 and TRBJ2-1; no firm D call. CDR3 length equals 15 residues. Germline assignment: CDR1 SEHNR and CDR2 FQNEAQ (reference sequence). V dropped 5 bases and J dropped 4 bases, with 15 bases sitting between them. The CDR3 DNA sequence: TGTGCCAGCAGCCCAGGTCGGTATAGGTACAATGAGCAGTTCTTC. It yields the protein CASSPGRYRYNEQFF.

The chain couples TRBV4-2 to TRBJ2-7; D is uncertain. Germline loops: CDR1 LGHNA, CDR2 YNFKEQ. There are 15 residues in the CDR3. V lost 2 bases and J lost 2, with 13 bases in between. The CDR3 DNA follows: TGTGCCAGCAGCCAACCCAACAAGTCCCCCTACGAGCAGTACTTC. It specifies CASSQPNKSPYEQYF.

V gene TRBV6-5 combines with J gene TRBJ2-7; D gene uncertain. Germline CDR1 reads MNHEY; CDR2 reads SVGAGI. Trimming shortened V by 2 bases and J by 5 bases, and 4 bases separated the two germline ends. This CDR3 is 11 amino acids long. The CDR3: CASSYRHEQYF. DNA for the CDR3: TGTGCCAGCAGTTACAGGCACGAGCAGTACTTC.

The chain combines TRBV11-3 with TRBJ1-1; D is unresolved. CDR1 and CDR2 (germline): SGHNT, YENEEA. V lost 5 bases to trimming and J lost 9 bases, with 19 bases between them. The CDR3 extends over 14 amino acids. CDR3 in amino acids: CASSPNPGSRQAFF. DNA of the CDR3: TGTGCCAGCAGCCCAAACCCGGGCAGCCGCCAAGCTTTCTTT.

The V and J genes are TRBV6-1 and TRBJ1-1; D gene uncertain. Looked up from germline, CDR1 is MNHNS and CDR2 is SASEGT. Trimming took off 2 bases at V and 11 bases at J, with 15 bases between the two ends. The CDR3 is made up of 13 amino acids. The CDR3 region is CASSERSLYTAFF. The CDR3 coding sequence is TGTGCCAGCAGTGAAAGGAGCCTCTATACGGCTTTCTTT.

The gene calls are TRBV7-9 and TRBJ2-5; the match to TRBD2 covers 11 bases. V dropped 0 bases and J dropped 5; count of bases not matched to a gene: 2. The CDR3 is 15 amino acids. In germline, CDR1 is SEHNR, CDR2 FQNEAQ (reference sequence). Written as DNA, the CDR3 is TGTGCCAGCAGCTTAGCTCCTAGCGGGGGGGAGACCCAGTACTTC. It translates to CASSLAPSGGETQYF.

J is TRBJ1-2 and V is TRBV2; D gene unclear. Germline V gene sequence: CDR1 SNHLY, CDR2 FYNNEI. This CDR3 region has 14 residues. The V end lost 6 bases, the J end lost 4 bases, and 15 bases lay between the germline ends. CDR3 nucleotide sequence: TGTGCCAGCAGCGCCGGGAGTCAAGGCTATGGCTACACCTTC. Protein: CASSAGSQGYGYTF. Full variable domain (remainder filled in from reference TRBV2 and TRBJ1-2): EPEVTQTPSHQVTQMGQEVILRCVPISNHLYFYWYRQILGQKVEFLVSFYNNEISEKSEIFDDQFSVERPDGSNFTLKIRSTKLEDSAMYFCASSAGSQGYGYTFGSGTRLTVV.

The V gene is TRBV15, the J gene TRBJ2-7; 8 bases fit TRBD2. This CDR3 spans 18 amino acids. Germline CDR1 reads LNHNV; CDR2 reads YYDKDF (reference sequence). V was clipped by 0 bases and J by 1 base; unmatched bases: 11. CDR3 DNA: TGTGCCACCAGCAGAGAAGGAGGGAGTAGCGGGAAATCCTACGAGCAGTACTTC. Its translation: CATSREGGSSGKSYEQYF.

The chain links TRBV6-5 to TRBJ2-7, with TRBD2 matching 10 bases. Germline V CDR1 and CDR2: MNHEY, SVGAGI. This CDR3 comprises 14 residues. The ends lost 8 bases at V and 3 bases at J; junction bases unmatched: 7. The DNA for the CDR3 is TGTGCCAGCTCTAGCGGGAGCGGGGGCTACGAGCAGTACTTC. Its translation: CASSSGSGGYEQYF.

V usage is TRBV7-2 and J usage is TRBJ2-1, with 9 nucleotides matching TRBD1. J lost 6 bases, V lost 5 bases, and 2 bases had no gene match. CDR3 size: 13 residues. Germline V gives CDR1 SGHTA, CDR2 FQGNSA. For the CDR3, the DNA is TGTGCCAGCAGCATGGGACAGGGCAATGAGCAGTTCTTC. Protein sequence: CASSMGQGNEQFF.

The chain joins TRBV18 to TRBJ2-3, with 7 bases matching TRBD1. Germline CDR1 and CDR2: KGHSH and LQKENI. J was trimmed by 4 bases and V by 3 bases; bases with no gene match: 10. The CDR3 is made up of 16 amino acids. CDR3 bases: TGTGCCAGCTCACCGGCAGGGGGATCCCGAGCAGATACGCAGTATTTT. It is translated as CASSPAGGSRADTQYF.

The chain combines TRBV2 with TRBJ2-5, with D possibly matching TRBD2 (5 bases). The end of the DNA fits TRBJ2-7 better, so the J call may be wrong. CDR1 and CDR2 from the germline V gene are SNHLY and FYNNEI. This CDR3 contains 13 residues. Here the CDR3 reads CASSEIEGYEQYF. CDR3 bases: TGTGCCAGCAGTGAAATTGAGGGTTACGAGCAGTACTTC.

The chain recombines TRBV7-2 with TRBJ2-3; 15 bases align to TRBD2. J was trimmed by 2 bases and V by 3 bases; bases with no gene match: 9. Germline V gives CDR1 SGHTA, CDR2 FQGNSA. The CDR3 contains 19 residues. CDR3 in amino acids: CASSFPGLAGGGDTDTQYF. In nucleotides, the CDR3 is TGTGCCAGCAGCTTTCCGGGACTAGCGGGGGGAGGGGACACAGATACGCAGTATTTT.

The chain carries TRBV7-2 and TRBJ2-2; 11 bases fit TRBD2. Germline V gene lookup returns CDR1 SGHTA and CDR2 FQGNSA. V trimming: 1 base; J trimming: 5 bases; junction bases outside the gene matches: 6. The CDR3 has 17 residues. CDR3 DNA: TGTGCCAGCAGCTTAGTTTATCTAGCGGGGGGTACCGGGGAGCTGTTTTTT. Residues: CASSLVYLAGGTGELFF.

The sample holds a few counts of this clone. V gene TRBV11-2 combines with J gene TRBJ1-4, with D uncertain. There are 15 residues in the CDR3. Germline V lookup: CDR1 SGHAT, CDR2 FQNNGV. Trimming pared 1 base from V and 3 bases from J, leaving 9 bases between. The DNA for the CDR3 is TGTGCCAGCAGCTTAGGCGGAGGAGCTAATGAAAAACTGTTTTTT. Its translation is CASSLGGGANEKLFF. Looking up the rest from reference TRBV11-2 and TRBJ1-4 gives the full variable domain: EAGVAQSPRYKIIEKRQSVAFWCNPISGHATLYWYQQILGQGPKLLIQFQNNGVVDDSQLPKDRFSAERLKGVDSTLKIQPAKLEDSAVYLCASSLGGGANEKLFFGSGTQLSVL.

This chain uses TRBV28 with TRBJ1-3; a weak D match, TRBD1 (5 bases). The CDR3 is 16 residues long. Trimming left V 4 bases short and J 0 bases short, with 13 bases between. The V gene's germline CDR1 is MDHEN and CDR2 SYDVKM. DNA for the CDR3: TGTGCCAGCAGTTCTCCCGGGGGACTCTCTGGAAACACCATATATTTT. Translated, it gives CASSSPGGLSGNTIYF.

V and J are TRBV18 and TRBJ1-2, with D perhaps matching TRBD1 (5 bases). Germline loops: CDR1 KGHSH, CDR2 LQKENI. V lost 3 bases and J lost 4, with 6 bases in between. The CDR3 runs to 12 residues. The CDR3 DNA reads as TGTGCCAGCTCACCCGACAGCTATGGCTACACCTTC. Translating gives CASSPDSYGYTF.

This chain connects TRBV30 to TRBJ1-3; D is undetermined. Trimming cost V 3 bases and J 5 bases, with 14 bases left between them. The CDR3 contains 14 residues. Germline CDR1 and CDR2: GTSNPN and SVGIG (reference sequence). For the CDR3, the DNA is TGTGCCTGGAGAGAGCTCCTCATTCGAAACACCATATATTTT. This encodes CAWRELLIRNTIYF.

The chain has TRBV28 and TRBJ2-7; 7 bases map to TRBD2. CDR3 length equals 16 residues. In germline, CDR1 is MDHEN, CDR2 SYDVKM. V was clipped by 6 bases and J by 4 bases; unmatched bases: 15. The CDR3 DNA reads TGTGCCAGCAGGCCGCAATCGAGCGGGAATTCTTACGAGCAGTACTTC. This translates into CASRPQSSGNSYEQYF.

This chain connects TRBV6-5 to TRBJ2-5; no reliable D call. The CDR3 contains 13 residues. Trimming took 4 bases from V and 1 from J, leaving 7 bases between them. Germline CDR1 reads MNHEY; CDR2 reads SVGAGI. CDR3 DNA sequence: TGTGCCAGCAGTTCCCCCGGCCAAGAGACCCAGTACTTC. Its translation is CASSSPGQETQYF.